This paragraph covers one T cell receptor (beta chain) sequence. Its antigen is undetermined. The record originates from a study of cytomegalovirus exposure and HLA in healthy donors. Study outcomes and limitations: Information on immune exposure was restricted to one variable (CMV serostatus).

PCR primers comprised 60 Vbeta and 13 Jbeta primers. Repertoires were generated with immunoSEQ multiplex PCR, while TCRdb's copy carries only in-frame clones and drops some. Seen here are about 160,000 clones, around four fifths observed once, and the top ten hold roughly 4%. V was pared by 0 bases and J by 6 bases, with 12 bases between. The CDR3 runs to 16 residues. Germline assignment: CDR1 LNHDA and CDR2 SQIVND (reference sequence). The sample comprised PBMCs. This clonotype originated in a man aged 45-60 years in good health and CMV-seropositive. This rearrangement joins TRBV19 to TRBJ2-6, with D maybe TRBD1 (6 bases). The CDR3 reads CASSIEDRRQANVLTF. The CDR3 coding sequence is TGTGCCAGTAGTATAGAAGACAGGCGACAGGCCAACGTCCTGACTTTC.